This T cell receptor (beta chain) appears in the sequencing data of a study of CD8 T cells in ankylosing spondylitis (dated by TCRdb to 2015 to 2018). For context, the study as a whole: To find TCR variants linked to disease, the study profiled T cell receptor beta repertoires in ankylosing spondylitis patients and healthy donors. The full study cohort comprised about 23 ankylosing spondylitis patients and over a hundred healthy donors. Peripheral blood samples were taken, and synovial fluid was additionally collected from ankylosing spondylitis patients.

From its cysteine to its phenylalanine, the CDR3 spans 14 amino acids. Kept here is only the CDR3 DNA, which spans 42 bases and is read in frame from base 1. Looking up the germline V gene (reference sequence) yields CDR1 SSHAT and CDR2 FNYEAQ. The junction carries 15 bases between V and J, which are trimmed by 5 bases and 5 bases respectively. Sequencing took place on an Illumina HiSeq 2500. Quantitative 5'-RACE with molecular barcodes was the method used to prepare the TCR beta libraries. Per the authors' processing: A new computational method, built on a probabilistic model of VDJ rearrangement, was used to identify disease-linked TCR variants. TCRdb handled the public reads itself, with Q25 trimming in fastp and clone calling in MiXCR, and kept productive beta chains. When rows share a CDR3 protein, they turn into one entry using the most common DNA and genes. TCRdb's processing, not the authors' own work, is the source of the V and J calls. The sample table contains over 400,000 distinct CDR3 sequences; only one count was recorded for roughly a quarter of them. The ten largest make up approximately 1% of the sample.

On the study overall, not on this receptor specifically: Blood from ankylosing spondylitis patients appeared to be characterized by a TCR beta motif composed of under 10 highly homologous amino acid variants. Some motif variants were previously reported in synovial fluid and blood of reactive arthritis patients, suggesting common disease-initiation mechanisms. The disease-linked clones were reported to be significantly enriched in matched synovial fluid samples from ankylosing spondylitis patients. The disease-linked clones showed a CD8+ phenotype and occurred at relatively low frequencies in peripheral blood.

For this clonotype: Its binding antigen is unknown. No base-level quality is on record; no much larger clone is a single base apart.

The rearrangement joined TRBV7-7 to TRBJ1-1; the D gene identity is not certain. The receptor's source is a male donor with ankylosing spondylitis. Sequenced sample: blood, either unsorted or a sorted T cell fraction (not recorded which). The DNA sequence is TGTGCCAGCAGCCTCGAGAGGGAGAGTACTGAAGCTTTCTTT. Protein translation: CASSLERESTEAFF.